A selection of T cell receptor beta chains follows, all from one sample in a study of Graves' ophthalmopathy and Graves' hyperthyroidism. TCRdb analysed the multiplex PCR reads with MiXCR anew, one entry per CDR3 protein. The table includes a few hundred thousand distinct CDR3 sequences, 17% detected once. Sample: peripheral blood. Receptors originate from an adult woman with stable Graves' hyperthyroidism. Both conserved end residues are part of each CDR3. The D gene is left open where the match is weak. Size values are once, few and many counts, or a class for expanded clones, and some rows have none.

TRBV11-1	few	19	TRBJ2-7	TRBD2	TGTGCCAGCAGCTTAGGGTGGCTACTAGCGGGAGAATCAGATTACGAGCAGTACTTC	CASSLGWLLAGESDYEQYF
TRBV7-2	many	15	TRBJ2-7	.	TGTGCCAGCAGCCCCTCCTGGGGCAGCTCCTACGAGCAGTACTTC	CASSPSWGSSYEQYF
TRBV7-2	many	15	TRBJ2-2	.	TGTGCCAGCAGCTTATTCCGGGGGCTTGGCGGGGAGCTGTTTTTT	CASSLFRGLGGELFF
TRBV7-9	many	11	TRBJ2-2	.	TGTGCCAACGGTGACACCGGGGAGCTGTTTTTT	CANGDTGELFF
TRBV5-1	many	14	TRBJ2-7	.	TGCGCCAGCAGCTGGGACACGAGCTCCTACGAGCAGTACTTC	CASSWDTSSYEQYF
TRBV7-9	.	13	TRBJ2-7	.	TGTGCCAGCAGCTTAGACGGATACTACGAGCAGTACTTC	CASSLDGYYEQYF
TRBV6-5	many	17	TRBJ2-7	TRBD2	TGTGCCAGCAGTTATAGTGCTAGCGGGAGTTCTCTCTACGAGCAGTACTTC	CASSYSASGSSLYEQYF
TRBV6-2/TRBV6-3	.	15	TRBJ1-5	.	TGTGCCAGCAGTTACTCGAGCAGGGAAGTCCAGCCCCAGCATTTT	CASSYSSREVQPQHF
TRBV12-3/TRBV12-4	many	15	TRBJ2-5	TRBD1	TGTGCCAGCAGCCCCAGGGACAGGGGAGGCGAGACCCAGTACTTC	CASSPRDRGGETQYF
TRBV4-1	many	15	TRBJ1-5	.	TGCGCCAGCAGCGCGTGGCTACCTAGCAATCAGCCCCAGCATTTT	CASSAWLPSNQPQHF
TRBV29-1	many	12	TRBJ2-7	.	TGCAGCGTTGTAATTGGAGCCTACGAGCAGTACTTC	CSVVIGAYEQYF
TRBV6-1	many	14	TRBJ2-4	TRBD1	TGTGCCAGCAGTAGGGACAGGGGGTGGAACATTCAGTACTTC	CASSRDRGWNIQYF
TRBV28	.	14	TRBJ2-3	TRBD2	TGTGCCAGCAGCCCCGGGACTAGCGATGATACGCAGTATTTT	CASSPGTSDDTQYF
TRBV29-1	many	14	TRBJ1-3	.	TGCAGCGTCGCCGACAGGAGCTCTGGAAACACCATATATTTT	CSVADRSSGNTIYF
TRBV14	.	13	TRBJ1-1	.	TGTGCCAGCAGAACAACAGCCGGCCCAGAAGCTTTCTTT	CASRTTAGPEAFF
TRBV13	many	17	TRBJ2-2	.	TGTGCCAGCAGCTTACGGGTCCTTCCGTGGGTGACCGGGGAGCTGTTTTTT	CASSLRVLPWVTGELFF
TRBV30	many	11	TRBJ1-1	.	TGTGCCTGGAGTCGCAACACTGAAGCTTTCTTT	CAWSRNTEAFF
TRBV7-2	many	15	TRBJ2-7	TRBD1	TGTGCCAGCAGCTTACTCCCGGGACAGGGTTACGAGCAGTACTTC	CASSLLPGQGYEQYF
TRBV7-9	many	12	TRBJ2-6	TRBD1	TGTGCCAGCAGCTTCAGGGACAGGGCCCTGACTTTC	CASSFRDRALTF
TRBV11-1	many	15	TRBJ1-4	TRBD1	TGTGCCAGCAGAAGCAGACAGGGCGCTAATGAAAAACTGTTTTTT	CASRSRQGANEKLFF
TRBV12-3/TRBV12-4	many	17	TRBJ1-1	TRBD1	TGTGCCAGCAGTTGGGGGACAGGACAACAGTTGGACACTGAAGCTTTCTTT	CASSWGTGQQLDTEAFF
TRBV7-2	many	14	TRBJ2-7	.	TGTGCCAGCAGCCTCTGGGAGCTTTCCTACGAGCAGTACTTC	CASSLWELSYEQYF
TRBV27	few	14	TRBJ2-2	.	TGTGCCAGCAGTTTTTTCCGAACCACCGGGGAGCTGTTTTTT	CASSFFRTTGELFF
TRBV20-1	many	18	TRBJ2-6	TRBD1	TGCAGTGCTAGACCCCTGACAGGGGCCATCTCTGGGGCCAACGTCCTGACTTTC	CSARPLTGAISGANVLTF
TRBV28	.	13	TRBJ1-2	.	TGTGCCAGCAGCAGAATGCCTAACTATGGCTACACCTTC	CASSRMPNYGYTF
TRBV11-1	once	16	TRBJ2-7	TRBD2	TGTGCCAGCAGCTTAGCGGCTAGCGGGGCAGTCTACGAGCAGTACTTC	CASSLAASGAVYEQYF
TRBV24-1	once	16	TRBJ2-2	.	TGTGCCACCAGTGATTCCCCGTCGGAGAACACCGGGGATCTGTTTTTT	CATSDSPSENTGDLFF
TRBV6-1	many	19	TRBJ2-4	.	TGTGCCAGCAGTGAAGAGGGTCTCGGGCGGTATTTAGCCAAAAACATTAAGTACTTC	CASSEEGLGRYLAKNIKYF
TRBV20-1	many	11	TRBJ2-5	.	TGCAGTGTTGACCGTCAAGAGACCCAGTACTTC	CSVDRQETQYF
TRBV20-1	.	18	TRBJ2-5	TRBD2	TGCAGTGCTAGACCCCGGGGGGGACTAGAAGTTCCCGAAGAGACCCAGTACTTC	CSARPRGGLEVPEETQYF